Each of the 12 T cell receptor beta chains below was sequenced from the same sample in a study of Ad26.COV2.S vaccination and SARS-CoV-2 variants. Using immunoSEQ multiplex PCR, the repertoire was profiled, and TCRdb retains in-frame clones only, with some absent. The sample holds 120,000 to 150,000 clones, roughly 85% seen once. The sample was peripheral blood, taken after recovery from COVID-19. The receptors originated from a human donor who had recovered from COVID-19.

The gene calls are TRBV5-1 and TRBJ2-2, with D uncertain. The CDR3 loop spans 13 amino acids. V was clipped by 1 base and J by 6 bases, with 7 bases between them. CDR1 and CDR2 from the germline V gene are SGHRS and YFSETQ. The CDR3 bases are TGCGCCAGCAGCTTGTGGGCGCCCGGGGAGCTGTTTTTT. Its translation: CASSLWAPGELFF.

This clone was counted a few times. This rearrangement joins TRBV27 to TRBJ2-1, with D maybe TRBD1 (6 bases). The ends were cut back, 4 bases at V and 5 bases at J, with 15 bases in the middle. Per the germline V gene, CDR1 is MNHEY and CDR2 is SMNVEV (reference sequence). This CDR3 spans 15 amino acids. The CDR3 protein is CASSSSTGFNNEQFF. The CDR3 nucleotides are TGTGCCAGCAGTTCCTCAACAGGGTTCAACAATGAGCAGTTCTTC.

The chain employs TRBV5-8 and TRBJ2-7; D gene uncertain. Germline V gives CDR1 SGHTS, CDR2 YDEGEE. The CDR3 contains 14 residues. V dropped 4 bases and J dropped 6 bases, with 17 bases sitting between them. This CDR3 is CASSPQGISSEQYF. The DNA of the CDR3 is TGTGCCAGCAGCCCTCAAGGGATTTCTAGCGAGCAGTACTTC.

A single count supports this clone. For the CDR3, the DNA is TGTGCCAGAAGCGTAAATGTAACAGGGGAGGATGAGCAGTTCTTC. Translated, it gives CARSVNVTGEDEQFF. The rearrangement uses TRBV5-3 and TRBJ2-1; a weak D match, TRBD1 (7 bases). TRBV5-3 is sorted into the ORF group, with uncertain function. The CDR3 is 15 amino acids. Trimming shortened V by 4 bases and J by 8 bases, and 19 bases separated the two germline ends.

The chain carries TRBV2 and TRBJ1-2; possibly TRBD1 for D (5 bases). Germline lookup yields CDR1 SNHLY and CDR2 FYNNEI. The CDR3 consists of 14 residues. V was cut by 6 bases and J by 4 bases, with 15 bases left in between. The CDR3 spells CASSGGPGIYGYTF. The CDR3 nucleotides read TGTGCCAGCAGCGGAGGTCCAGGGATCTATGGCTACACCTTC.

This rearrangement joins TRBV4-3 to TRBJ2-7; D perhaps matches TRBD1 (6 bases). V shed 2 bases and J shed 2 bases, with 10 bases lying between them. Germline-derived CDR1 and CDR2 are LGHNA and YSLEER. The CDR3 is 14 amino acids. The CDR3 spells CASSQSRGAYEQYF. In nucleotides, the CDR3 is TGCGCCAGCAGCCAAAGCAGGGGAGCCTACGAGCAGTACTTC.

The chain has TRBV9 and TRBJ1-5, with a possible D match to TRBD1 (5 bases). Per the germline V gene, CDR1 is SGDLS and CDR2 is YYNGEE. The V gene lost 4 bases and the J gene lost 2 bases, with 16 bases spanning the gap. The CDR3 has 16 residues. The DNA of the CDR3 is TGTGCCAGCAGCCTAGCCCCGGGGGATGGCAATCAGCCCCAGCATTTT. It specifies CASSLAPGDGNQPQHF.

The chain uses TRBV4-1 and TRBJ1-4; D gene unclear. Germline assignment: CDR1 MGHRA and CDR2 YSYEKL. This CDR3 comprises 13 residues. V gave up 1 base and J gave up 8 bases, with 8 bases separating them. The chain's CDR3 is CASSQVSGEKLFF. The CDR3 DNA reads TGCGCCAGCAGCCAAGTATCGGGGGAAAAACTGTTTTTT.

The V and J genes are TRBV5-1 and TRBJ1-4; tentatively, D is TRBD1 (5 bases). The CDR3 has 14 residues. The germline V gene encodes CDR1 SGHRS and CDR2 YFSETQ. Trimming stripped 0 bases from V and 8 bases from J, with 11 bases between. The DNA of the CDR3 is TGCGCCAGCAGCTTGGAAGGACAAGGCGAAAAACTGTTTTTT. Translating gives CASSLEGQGEKLFF. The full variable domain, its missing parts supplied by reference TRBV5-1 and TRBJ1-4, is KAGVTQTPRYLIKTRGQQVTLSCSPISGHRSVSWYQQTPGQGLQFLFEYFSETQRNKGNFPGRFSGRQFSNSRSEMNVSTLELGDSALYLCASSLEGQGEKLFFGSGTQLSVL.

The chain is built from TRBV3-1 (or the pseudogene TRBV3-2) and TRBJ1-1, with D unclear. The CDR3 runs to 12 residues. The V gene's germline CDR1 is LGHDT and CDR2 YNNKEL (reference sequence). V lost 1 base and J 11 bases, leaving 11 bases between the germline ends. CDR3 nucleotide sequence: TGTGCCAGCAGCCAAGGTCCCCCGGCGGCTTTCTTT. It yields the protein CASSQGPPAAFF.

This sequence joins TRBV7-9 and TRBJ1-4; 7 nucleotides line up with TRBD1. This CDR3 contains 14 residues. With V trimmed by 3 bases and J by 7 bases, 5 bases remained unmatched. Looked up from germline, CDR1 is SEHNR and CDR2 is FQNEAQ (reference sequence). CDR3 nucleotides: TGTGCCAGCAGCTTGACAGGGAGGGGTGAAAAACTGTTTTTT. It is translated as CASSLTGRGEKLFF.

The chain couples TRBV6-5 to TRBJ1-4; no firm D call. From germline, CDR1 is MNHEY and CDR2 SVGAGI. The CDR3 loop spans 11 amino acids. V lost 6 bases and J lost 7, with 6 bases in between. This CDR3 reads CASRSGEKLFF. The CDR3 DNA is TGTGCCAGCAGGAGCGGTGAAAAACTGTTTTTT.